The 20 T cell receptor beta chains reported below all come from one sample, sequenced in a study of T-cell reconstitution after alpha-beta-depleted transplantation in children. Unique molecular identifiers tagged the TCRbeta library. One entry per CDR3 protein results from TCRdb running MiXCR on the PCR reads. This sample has around 700,000 distinct CDR3 sequences, with around 14% found just once. The material was PBMCs, obtained before TCRalphabeta/CD19-depleted stem cell transplant. Source of these receptors: a girl aged 2-10 years with congenital amegakaryocytic thrombocytopenia, due to receive a stem cell transplant.

This clonotype was observed a few times. The chain couples TRBV29-1 to TRBJ2-3, with TRBD2 identical over 11 bases. CDR1 SQVTM and CDR2 ANQGSEA come from the germline V gene. The CDR3 totals 15 residues. V lost 1 base and J lost 5; bases outside the gene matches: 5. The CDR3 reads CSVEGLAGRGDTQYF. For the CDR3, the DNA is TGCAGCGTTGAAGGACTAGCGGGACGTGGAGATACGCAGTATTTT.

This clonotype was observed a few times. The chain has TRBV4-1 and TRBJ1-6, with D perhaps TRBD1 (5 bases). Germline CDR1 reads MGHRA; CDR2 reads YSYEKL. CDR3 length: 15 amino acids. Trimming left V 4 bases short and J 15 bases short, with 22 bases between. The DNA of the CDR3 is TGCGCCAGCAGCCTCCTAGGGACGGGAATCAACAACCTCCACTTT. It yields the protein CASSLLGTGINNLHF.

The rearrangement joins TRBV12-3 or TRBV12-4 to TRBJ1-5; D possibly corresponds to TRBD1 (6 bases). Trimming pared 6 bases from V and 1 base from J, leaving 22 bases between. The CDR3 totals 18 residues. The CDR3 nucleotides read TGTGCCAGCAGCCCGTCAACTTCCCCACAGGGAAGCAATCAGCCCCAGCATTTT. Encoded protein: CASSPSTSPQGSNQPQHF.

This clonotype was counted at least ten times. The chain employs TRBV12-3 or TRBV12-4 and TRBJ1-5; TRBD1 might be the D (5 bases). The CDR3 contains 15 residues. Trimming shortened V by 6 bases and J by 5 bases, and 17 bases separated the two germline ends. CDR3 bases: TGTGCCAGCAGCCAGACCTATCGGGGGGATCAGCCCCAGCATTTT. Protein product: CASSQTYRGDQPQHF.

This clonotype has a count of ten or more. The chain couples TRBV3-1 to TRBJ2-5; unclear D gene. The V gene lost 0 bases and the J gene lost 2 bases, with 7 bases spanning the gap. CDR1 and CDR2 (germline): LGHDT, YNNKEL (reference sequence). The CDR3 runs to 14 residues. Here the CDR3 reads CASSQDSGQETQYF. CDR3 coding DNA: TGTGCCAGCAGCCAAGATTCAGGACAAGAGACCCAGTACTTC.

This clonotype has ten or more counts. V gene TRBV4-1 combines with J gene TRBJ2-1; TRBD2 matches at 7 bases. The CDR3 has 16 amino acids. The germline CDR1 and CDR2 sequences are MGHRA and YSYEKL. J gave up 0 bases and V 2 bases, and 4 bases lay outside the gene matches. The CDR3 DNA follows: TGCGCCAGCAGCCAACCTAGGACTAGCTCCTACAATGAGCAGTTCTTC. It yields the protein CASSQPRTSSYNEQFF.

The J gene is TRBJ2-2, the V gene TRBV18; weak D call: TRBD2 (6 bases). Germline CDR1 is KGHSH and CDR2 is LQKENI. V dropped 0 bases and J dropped 4 bases, with 12 bases sitting between them. The CDR3 has 16 amino acids. The CDR3 sequence: CASSPPGTRITGELFF. As DNA, the CDR3 is TGTGCCAGCTCACCACCAGGGACTCGCATCACCGGGGAGCTGTTTTTT.

This clonotype was recorded a few times. The J gene is TRBJ2-1, the V gene TRBV20-1; possible D gene TRBD2, 6 bases. The length of the CDR3 is 15 residues. The germline CDR1 and CDR2 sequences are DFQATT and SNEGSKA (reference sequence). Trimming took off 6 bases at V and 6 bases at J, with 21 bases between the two ends. The CDR3 is CSALPGLAILNEQFF. DNA for the CDR3: TGCAGTGCGCTCCCGGGGCTAGCGATTCTCAATGAGCAGTTCTTC.

The chain employs TRBV10-3 and TRBJ2-1; 8 nucleotides agree with TRBD2. CDR1 ENHRY and CDR2 SYGVKD come from the germline V gene. V trimming: 4 bases; J trimming: 2 bases; junction bases outside the gene matches: 16. The CDR3 runs to 19 residues. The CDR3 DNA sequence: TGTGCCATCAGTGGATTAGAGACTAGCGCTGCCCTGGCCTACAATGAGCAGTTCTTC. It translates to CAISGLETSAALAYNEQFF.

By sample fraction, this clonotype is large (0.1 to 1%). The V and J genes are TRBV7-8 and TRBJ2-1; TRBD2 might be the D (5 bases). V was pared by 2 bases and J by 5 bases, with 13 bases between. CDR1 and CDR2 from the germline V gene are SGHVS and FQNEAQ. This CDR3 has 15 amino acids. The CDR3 nucleotides read TGTGCCAGCAGCTTACTCCTTTCTAGCCACAATGAGCAGTTCTTC. Protein: CASSLLLSSHNEQFF. Variable domain in full (rest from reference TRBV7-8 and TRBJ2-1): GAGVSQSPRYKVAKRGQDVALRCDPISGHVSLFWYQQALGQGPEFLTYFQNEAQLDKSGLPSDRFFAERPEGSVSTLKIQRTQQEDSAVYLCASSLLLSSHNEQFFGPGTRLTVL.

The genes are TRBV28 and TRBJ2-3, with TRBD1 matching over 8 bases. With V trimmed by 4 bases and J by 4 bases, 7 bases remained unmatched. This CDR3 region has 15 residues. In germline, CDR1 is MDHEN, CDR2 SYDVKM. The CDR3 DNA reads as TGTGCCAGCAGTTCCCGGACAGGGAGCGCAGATACGCAGTATTTT. Its protein is CASSSRTGSADTQYF.

Points on this clonotype: A clone one base away is much larger, so this may be a read error. This chain joins TRBV29-1 and TRBJ2-1; no clear D gene. CDR3 size: 12 residues. CDR1 is SQVTM and CDR2 is ANQGSEA in the germline V gene. The CDR3 loop is CSVRGAYNEQLF. The CDR3 region has the DNA TGCAGCGTTCGTGGCGCCTACAATGAGCAGCTCTTC.

In this sample, this clonotype turned up many times. V and J are TRBV28 and TRBJ2-7; D is ambiguous. Trimming shortened V by 2 bases and J by 4 bases, and 9 bases separated the two germline ends. The CDR3 loop spans 13 amino acids. CDR1 and CDR2 from the germline V gene are MDHEN and SYDVKM. The CDR3 reads CASSLDPLYEQYF. Written as DNA, the CDR3 is TGTGCCAGCAGTTTAGATCCGCTATACGAGCAGTACTTC.

At least ten counts were recorded for this clonotype. V and J are TRBV7-9 and TRBJ1-2; a possible D gene is TRBD1 (6 bases). This CDR3 has 12 amino acids. Deletions cut 3 bases from V and 8 bases from J, with 10 bases between. Germline V gene data show CDR1 as SEHNR and CDR2 as FQNEAQ (reference sequence). The CDR3 region is CASSFAGEGYTF. Written as DNA, the CDR3 is TGTGCCAGCAGCTTCGCAGGGGAAGGCTACACCTTC.

This clonotype was seen repeatedly, ten times or more. This rearrangement joins TRBV29-1 to TRBJ2-1; TRBD2 matches at 12 bases. CDR3 size: 12 residues. J was trimmed by 9 bases and V by 7 bases; bases with no gene match: 4. Germline lookup yields CDR1 SQVTM and CDR2 ANQGSEA. CDR3 in amino acids: CSALAGGAEQFF. The CDR3 nucleotides are TGCAGCGCTCTAGCGGGAGGGGCTGAGCAGTTCTTC.

Many counts were recorded for this clonotype. The genes are TRBV5-6 and TRBJ2-1; TRBD2 is a possible D gene (5 bases). Per the germline V gene, CDR1 is SGHDT and CDR2 is YYEEEE. Trimming took 2 bases from V and 4 from J, leaving 19 bases between them. The CDR3 is made up of 17 amino acids. The CDR3 protein is CASSFNPRRAEYNEQFF. The CDR3 DNA is TGTGCCAGCAGCTTTAACCCCCGGCGGGCAGAGTACAATGAGCAGTTCTTC. Based on the CDR3 plus reference TRBV5-6 and TRBJ2-1, the full variable domain is DAGVTQSPTHLIKTRGQQVTLRCSPKSGHDTVSWYQQALGQGPQFIFQYYEEEERQRGNFPDRFSGHQFPNYSSELNVNALLLGDSALYLCASSFNPRRAEYNEQFFGPGTRLTVL.

A few counts support this clonotype. The CDR3: CSATGTGDYEQYF. In nucleotides, the CDR3 is TGCAGTGCTACCGGGACAGGGGACTACGAGCAGTACTTC. The V and J genes are TRBV20-1 and TRBJ2-7; 10 bases line up with TRBD1. Trimming cost V 4 bases and J 3 bases; bases outside gene matches: 3. The length of the CDR3 is 13 residues. CDR1 and CDR2 (germline): DFQATT, SNEGSKA (reference sequence).

As regards this clonotype: One end of the junction does not line up with germline, which may come from a read error. The J gene is TRBJ2-3, the V gene TRBV20-1; 7 positions match TRBD2. This CDR3 comprises 14 residues. Germline CDR1 is DFQATT and CDR2 is SNEGSKA (reference sequence). CDR3 loop: CSPQPTAGTDTQFF. The CDR3 nucleotides are TGCAGTCCCCAGCCAACAGCGGGAACAGATACGCAGTTTTTT.

A word on this clonotype: A much larger clone differs by one base, so this may be a read error. This chain links TRBV25-1 with TRBJ2-5, with unresolved D. This CDR3 is 15 amino acids long. Germline V lookup: CDR1 MGHDK, CDR2 SYGVNS. V was trimmed by 11 bases and J by 1 base, leaving 20 bases between them. CDR3 sequence: CAGTNRKETQETQYF. The CDR3 DNA follows: TGTGCCGGCACCAACCGTAAGGAGACCCAAGAGACCCAGTACTTC.

This chain uses TRBV29-1 with TRBJ2-1, with 9 bases matching TRBD1. The trim removed 2 bases at V and 0 bases at J, leaving 17 bases unmatched. The CDR3 runs 20 residues. Germline assignment: CDR1 SQVTM and CDR2 ANQGSEA. As DNA, the CDR3 is TGCAGCGTTGAATATCTCGAAGACAGGGGGGCGGGAGCCTCCTACAATGAGCAGTTCTTC. This codes for CSVEYLEDRGAGASYNEQFF.